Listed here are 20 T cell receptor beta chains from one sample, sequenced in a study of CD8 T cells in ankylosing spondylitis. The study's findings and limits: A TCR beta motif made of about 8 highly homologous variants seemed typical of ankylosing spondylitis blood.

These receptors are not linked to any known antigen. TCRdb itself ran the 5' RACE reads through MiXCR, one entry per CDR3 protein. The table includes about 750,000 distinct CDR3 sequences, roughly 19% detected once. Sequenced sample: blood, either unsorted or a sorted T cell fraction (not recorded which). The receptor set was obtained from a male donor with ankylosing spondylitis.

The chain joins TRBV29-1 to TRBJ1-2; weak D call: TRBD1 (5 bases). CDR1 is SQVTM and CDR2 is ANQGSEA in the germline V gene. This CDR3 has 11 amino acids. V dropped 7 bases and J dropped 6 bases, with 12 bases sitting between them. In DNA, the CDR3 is TGCAGCGCCCGGGGGGGTGATGGCTACACCTTC. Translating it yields CSARGGDGYTF.

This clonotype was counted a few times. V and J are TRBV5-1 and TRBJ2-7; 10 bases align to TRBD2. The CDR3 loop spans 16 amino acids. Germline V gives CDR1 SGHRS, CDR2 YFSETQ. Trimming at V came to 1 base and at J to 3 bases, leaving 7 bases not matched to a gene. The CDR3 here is CASSLWVLAGVYEQYF. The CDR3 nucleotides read TGCGCCAGCAGCTTGTGGGTGCTAGCGGGAGTCTACGAGCAGTACTTC.

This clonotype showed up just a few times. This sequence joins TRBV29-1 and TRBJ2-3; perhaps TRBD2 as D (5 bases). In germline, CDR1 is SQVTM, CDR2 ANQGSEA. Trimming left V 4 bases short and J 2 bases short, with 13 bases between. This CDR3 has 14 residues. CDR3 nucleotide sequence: TGCAGCGTTGGGGAAAGGAGGCTCACAGATACGCAGTATTTT. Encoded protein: CSVGERRLTDTQYF.

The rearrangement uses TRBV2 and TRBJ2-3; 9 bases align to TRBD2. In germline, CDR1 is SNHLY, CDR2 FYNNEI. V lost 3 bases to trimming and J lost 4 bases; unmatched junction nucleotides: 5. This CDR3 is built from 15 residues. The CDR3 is CASSDQGLAADTQYF. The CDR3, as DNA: TGTGCCAGCAGTGATCAGGGACTAGCAGCAGATACGCAGTATTTT.

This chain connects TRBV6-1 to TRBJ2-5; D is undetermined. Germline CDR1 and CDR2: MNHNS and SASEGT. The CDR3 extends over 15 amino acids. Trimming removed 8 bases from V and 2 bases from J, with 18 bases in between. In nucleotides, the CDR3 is TGTGCCAGCTCTCCCTACGTAGCAGCACAAGAGACCCAGTACTTC. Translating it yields CASSPYVAAQETQYF.

The CDR3 bases are TGTGCCAGCACCTCCGCGGACAGCGCCTATGGCTACACCTTC. It specifies CASTSADSAYGYTF. The J gene is TRBJ1-2, the V gene TRBV12-3 or TRBV12-4; TRBD1 is a possible D gene (6 bases). The V gene lost 7 bases and the J gene lost 4 bases, with 16 bases spanning the gap. CDR3 length: 14 residues.

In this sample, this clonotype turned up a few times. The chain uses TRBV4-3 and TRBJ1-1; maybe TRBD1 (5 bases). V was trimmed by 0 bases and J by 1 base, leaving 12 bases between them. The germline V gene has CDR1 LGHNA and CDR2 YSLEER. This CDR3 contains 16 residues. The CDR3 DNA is TGCGCCAGCAGCCAAGACACGGGACTTTCGAACACTGAAGCTTTCTTT. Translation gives CASSQDTGLSNTEAFF.

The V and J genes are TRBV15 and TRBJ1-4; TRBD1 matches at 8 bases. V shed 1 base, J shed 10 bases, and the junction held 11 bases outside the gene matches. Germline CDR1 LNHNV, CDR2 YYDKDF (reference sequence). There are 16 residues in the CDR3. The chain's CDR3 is CATSRARTGREGKLFF. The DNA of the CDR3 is TGTGCCACCAGCAGAGCTAGGACAGGGAGAGAGGGAAAACTGTTTTTT.

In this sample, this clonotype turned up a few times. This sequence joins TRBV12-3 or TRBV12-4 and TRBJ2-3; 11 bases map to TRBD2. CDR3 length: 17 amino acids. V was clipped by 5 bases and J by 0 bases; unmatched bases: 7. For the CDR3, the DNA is TGTGCCAGCAGTCCGCCCTGGACTAGCGGGAGCACAGATACGCAGTATTTT. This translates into CASSPPWTSGSTDTQYF.

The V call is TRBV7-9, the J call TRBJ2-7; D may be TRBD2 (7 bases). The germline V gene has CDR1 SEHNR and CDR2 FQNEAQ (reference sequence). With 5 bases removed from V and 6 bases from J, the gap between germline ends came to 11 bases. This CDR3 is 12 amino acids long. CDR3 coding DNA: TGTGCCAGCAGCGAGGGGGGGGGCGAGCAGTACTTC. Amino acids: CASSEGGGEQYF. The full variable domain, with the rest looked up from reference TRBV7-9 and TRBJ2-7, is DTGVSQNPRHKITKRGQNVTFRCDPISEHNRLYWYRQTLGQGPEFLTYFQNEAQLEKSRLLSDRFSAERPKGSFSTLEIQRTEQGDSAMYLCASSEGGGEQYFGPGTRLTVT.

DNA of the CDR3: TGTGCCAGCAGCTTAGACGGTGAAGATGAGCAGTTCTTC. The encoded protein is CASSLDGEDEQFF. This sequence joins TRBV7-9 and TRBJ2-1; D is unclear. Germline CDR1 is SEHNR and CDR2 is FQNEAQ (reference sequence). This CDR3 contains 13 residues. The V and J ends lost 1 base and 8 bases respectively, with 9 bases between them.

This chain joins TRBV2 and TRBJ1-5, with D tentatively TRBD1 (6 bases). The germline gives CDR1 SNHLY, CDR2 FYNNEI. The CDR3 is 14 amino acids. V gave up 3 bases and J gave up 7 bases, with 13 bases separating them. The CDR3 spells CASSEGGGGQPQHF. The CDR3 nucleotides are TGTGCCAGCAGTGAGGGGGGGGGCGGGCAGCCCCAGCATTTT.

The DNA of the CDR3 is TGTGCCAGCACCCCCGTAGGAACGGGGGGAGAGACCCAGTACTTC. As protein: CASTPVGTGGETQYF. V usage is TRBV12-3 or TRBV12-4 and J usage is TRBJ2-5, with 7 nucleotides matching TRBD2. V lost 7 bases to trimming and J lost 4 bases; unmatched junction nucleotides: 12. The CDR3 runs to 15 residues.

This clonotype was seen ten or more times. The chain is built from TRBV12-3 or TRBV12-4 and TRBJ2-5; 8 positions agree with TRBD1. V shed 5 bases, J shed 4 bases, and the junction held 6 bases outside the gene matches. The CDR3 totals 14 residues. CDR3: CASSPGQGGETQYF. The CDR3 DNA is TGTGCCAGCAGTCCTGGACAGGGCGGAGAGACCCAGTACTTC.

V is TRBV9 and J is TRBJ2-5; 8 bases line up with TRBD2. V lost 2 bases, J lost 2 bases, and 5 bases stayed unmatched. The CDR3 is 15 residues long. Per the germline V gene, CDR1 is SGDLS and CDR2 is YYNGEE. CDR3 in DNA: TGTGCCAGCAGCGTCAGCCGGGGGGGACAAGAGACCCAGTACTTC. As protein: CASSVSRGGQETQYF. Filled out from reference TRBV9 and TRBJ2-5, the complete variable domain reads DSGVTQTPKHLITATGQRVTLRCSPRSGDLSVYWYQQSLDQGLQFLIQYYNGEERAKGNILERFSAQQFPDLHSELNLSSLELGDSALYFCASSVSRGGQETQYFGPGTRLLVL.

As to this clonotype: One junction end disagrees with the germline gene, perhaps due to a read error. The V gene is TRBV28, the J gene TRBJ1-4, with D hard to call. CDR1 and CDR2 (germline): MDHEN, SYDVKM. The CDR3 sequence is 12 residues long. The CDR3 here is CASSSEAQGPCF. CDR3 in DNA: TGTGCCAGCAGTTCGGAGGCCCAAGGGCCGTGTTTT.

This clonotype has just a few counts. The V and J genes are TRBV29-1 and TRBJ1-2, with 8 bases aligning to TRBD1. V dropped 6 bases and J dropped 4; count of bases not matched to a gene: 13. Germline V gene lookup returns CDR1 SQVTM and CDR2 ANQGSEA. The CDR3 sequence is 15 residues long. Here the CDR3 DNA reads TGCAGCGTGTCCCGGTGGACAGGGTTTTCCTATGGCTACACCTTC. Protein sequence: CSVSRWTGFSYGYTF.

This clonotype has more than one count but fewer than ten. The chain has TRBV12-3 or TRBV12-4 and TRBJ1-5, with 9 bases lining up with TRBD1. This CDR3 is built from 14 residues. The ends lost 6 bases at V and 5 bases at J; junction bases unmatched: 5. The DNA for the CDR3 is TGTGCCAGCAGAGGACAGGGGAAGTATCAGCCCCAGCATTTT. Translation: CASRGQGKYQPQHF.

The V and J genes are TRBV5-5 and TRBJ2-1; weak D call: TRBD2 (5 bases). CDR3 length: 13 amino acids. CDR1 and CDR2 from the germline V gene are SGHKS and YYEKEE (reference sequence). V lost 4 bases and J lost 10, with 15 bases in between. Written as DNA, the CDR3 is TGTGCCAGCAGCCCCGAGGTAGAGGGAGAGCAGTTCTTC. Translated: CASSPEVEGEQFF.

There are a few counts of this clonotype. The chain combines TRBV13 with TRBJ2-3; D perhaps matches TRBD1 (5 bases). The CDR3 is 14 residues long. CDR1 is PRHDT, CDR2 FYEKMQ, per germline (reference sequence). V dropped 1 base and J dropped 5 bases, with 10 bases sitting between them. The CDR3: CASSLVRVEDTQYF. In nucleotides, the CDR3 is TGTGCCAGCAGCTTAGTCAGGGTTGAAGATACGCAGTATTTT.